The 26 T cell receptor beta chains below come from one sample, sequenced in a study of cytomegalovirus exposure and HLA in healthy donors. PCR primers comprised 60 Vbeta and 13 Jbeta primers. TCRdb's copy holds only in-frame clones and misses some; the assay was immunoSEQ multiplex PCR. The table includes 150,000 to 200,000 clones, over 80% detected once. The sample consisted of PBMCs. These receptors were collected from a man aged 50 to 60 in good health and CMV-seropositive.

This sequence joins TRBV11-1 and TRBJ1-2; D possibly corresponds to TRBD1 (5 bases). The V gene's germline CDR1 is SGHAT and CDR2 FQDESV (reference sequence). Trimming left V 5 bases short and J 3 bases short, with 7 bases between. The CDR3 has 12 residues. The CDR3 nucleotides are TGTGCCAGCAGCGACAGACACTATGGCTACACCTTC. This encodes CASSDRHYGYTF.

The V call is TRBV28, the J call TRBJ2-7; D is possibly TRBD1 (5 bases). Trimming pared 2 bases from V and 3 bases from J, leaving 17 bases between. The CDR3 is 16 residues long. Germline CDR1 MDHEN, CDR2 SYDVKM. The CDR3 loop is CASSLKVLWGGYEQYF. Here the CDR3 DNA reads TGTGCCAGCAGTTTAAAAGTCCTCTGGGGCGGCTACGAGCAGTACTTC.

V is TRBV6-4 and J is TRBJ2-1; 9 bases are a match to TRBD2. Trimming removed 3 bases from V and 4 bases from J; junction bases left unmatched: 4. Germline CDR1 reads MRHNA; CDR2 reads SNTAGT. The CDR3 contains 15 residues. The DNA for the CDR3 is TGTGCCAGCAGTGAGGTAGCGGGGGTTTACAATGAGCAGTTCTTC. Its protein is CASSEVAGVYNEQFF.

The V gene is TRBV30, the J gene TRBJ1-5; tentative D call: TRBD1 (5 bases). The CDR3 runs to 13 residues. The germline V and J ends were trimmed by 8 bases and 1 base, with 12 bases remaining between them. Germline V lookup: CDR1 GTSNPN, CDR2 SVGIG (reference sequence). Here the CDR3 DNA reads TGTGCCGCTGACCAGGGAAGCAATCAGCCCCAGCATTTT. This encodes CAADQGSNQPQHF.

The chain employs TRBV6-6 and TRBJ1-5; D is unresolved. From germline, CDR1 is MNHNY and CDR2 SVGAGI (reference sequence). V dropped 6 bases and J dropped 7 bases, with 13 bases sitting between them. This CDR3 contains 13 residues. The CDR3: CASSQRERQPQHF. The CDR3 nucleotides read TGTGCCAGCAGCCAAAGGGAGCGGCAGCCCCAGCATTTT.

This sequence joins TRBV5-1 and TRBJ2-1, with 10 bases matching TRBD2. V gave up 2 bases and J gave up 4 bases; unmatched junction bases: 3. The CDR3 is 15 residues long. CDR1 is SGHRS and CDR2 is YFSETQ in the germline V gene. The CDR3 region is CASSFPAGGYNEQFF. CDR3 coding DNA: TGCGCCAGCAGCTTCCCAGCGGGAGGGTACAATGAGCAGTTCTTC.

The chain recombines TRBV15 with TRBJ1-1; 7 bases are a match to TRBD1. V gave up 1 base and J gave up 5 bases; unmatched junction bases: 13. This CDR3 contains 17 residues. CDR1 LNHNV and CDR2 YYDKDF come from the germline V gene (reference sequence). CDR3 coding DNA: TGTGCCACCAGCAGAGGGGACAGAAGAAGGGGAACAACTGAAGCTTTCTTT. Translating gives CATSRGDRRRGTTEAFF.

The CDR3, as DNA: TGCGCCAGCAGTGACGGCTACGAGCAGTACTTC. Translated, it gives CASSDGYEQYF. The chain uses TRBV10-1 and TRBJ2-7; D is ambiguous. Germline V gene lookup returns CDR1 WNHNN and CDR2 SYGVQD (reference sequence). The CDR3 runs to 11 residues. V gave up 3 bases and J gave up 3 bases, with 3 bases separating them.

This sequence joins TRBV5-4 and TRBJ2-3; 7 bases match TRBD2. This CDR3 is 15 amino acids long. CDR1 and CDR2 (germline): SGHNT, YYREEE (reference sequence). Trimming took 2 bases from V and 6 from J; bases not matched to a gene: 9. As DNA, the CDR3 is TGTGCCAGCAGCTTCTCGTCCGGGGGGTGGGATACGCAGTATTTT. Protein: CASSFSSGGWDTQYF.

V is TRBV5-1 and J is TRBJ2-3; D might be TRBD1 (6 bases). V lost 0 bases and J 4 bases, leaving 12 bases between the germline ends. The CDR3 runs to 15 residues. Germline V gene data show CDR1 as SGHRS and CDR2 as YFSETQ. CDR3 DNA: TGCGCCAGCAGCTTGGGTGGGGACATCCCAGATACGCAGTATTTT. Translating gives CASSLGGDIPDTQYF.

This clone showed up just a few times. The rearrangement joins TRBV7-2 to TRBJ2-5; TRBD1 aligns across 11 bases. Germline CDR1 reads SGHTA; CDR2 reads FQGNSA. The CDR3 runs 14 residues. Losses at the gene ends were 4 bases for V and 4 bases for J; bases not matched to a gene: 2. For the CDR3, the DNA is TGTGCCAGCAGCTCCGGGACAGGGGGAGAGACCCAGTACTTC. This gives the protein CASSSGTGGETQYF.

The chain joins TRBV5-1 to TRBJ1-4; maybe TRBD1 (5 bases). The CDR3 consists of 14 residues. Per the germline V gene, CDR1 is SGHRS and CDR2 is YFSETQ. The V gene lost 0 bases and the J gene lost 8 bases, with 11 bases spanning the gap. The CDR3 DNA reads TGCGCCAGCAGCTTGGGCAGGGTGGACGAAAAACTGTTTTTT. Protein product: CASSLGRVDEKLFF.

The chain couples TRBV5-8 to TRBJ2-7; D ambiguous. The CDR3 contains 11 residues. Germline loops: CDR1 SGHTS, CDR2 YDEGEE. V was trimmed by 1 base and J by 6 bases, leaving 5 bases between them. Written as DNA, the CDR3 is TGTGCCAGCAGCTTGCGGGTCGAGCAGTACTTC. It translates to CASSLRVEQYF.

The chain has TRBV6-5 and TRBJ2-1; D gene uncertain. Trimming took 2 bases from V and 2 from J, leaving 7 bases between them. The CDR3 extends over 14 amino acids. Germline V lookup: CDR1 MNHEY, CDR2 SVGAGI. The CDR3 sequence: CASSYLGTYNEQFF. The CDR3 nucleotides are TGTGCCAGCAGTTACCTGGGCACCTACAATGAGCAGTTCTTC.

V is TRBV7-9 and J is TRBJ2-7, with D possibly TRBD2 on 6 matching bases. In germline, CDR1 is SEHNR, CDR2 FQNEAQ (reference sequence). The length of the CDR3 is 14 residues. V lost 5 bases and J lost 3, with 14 bases in between. CDR3 residues: CASSPPMGGYEQYF. CDR3 in DNA: TGTGCCAGCAGCCCACCAATGGGGGGCTACGAGCAGTACTTC.

The J gene is TRBJ2-7, the V gene TRBV11-1; D gene ambiguous. This CDR3 contains 13 residues. Germline V gene lookup returns CDR1 SGHAT and CDR2 FQDESV (reference sequence). Between the trimmed V and J ends, which lost 0 bases and 2 bases, there was a span of 5 bases. In DNA, the CDR3 is TGTGCCAGCAGCTTAGCTGGAGCCTACGAGCAGTACTTC. It yields the protein CASSLAGAYEQYF.

V is TRBV28 and J is TRBJ1-5; D remains unclear. Germline V gives CDR1 MDHEN, CDR2 SYDVKM. The V end lost 3 bases, the J end lost 2 bases, and 14 bases lay between the germline ends. This CDR3 contains 16 residues. CDR3 loop: CASSLGLGPRNQPQHF. CDR3 nucleotide sequence: TGTGCCAGCAGTTTGGGCCTTGGGCCTCGCAATCAGCCCCAGCATTTT.

This clone was found once. This chain connects TRBV2 to TRBJ2-3; the D is unclear. Trimming removed 4 bases at V and 2 bases at J, with 10 bases between. The CDR3 is 14 amino acids. CDR1 SNHLY and CDR2 FYNNEI come from the germline V gene. The CDR3 DNA is TGTGCCAGCAGTGCTTTGCGGAACACAGATACGCAGTATTTT. It is translated as CASSALRNTDTQYF. Combining the CDR3 with reference TRBV2 and TRBJ2-3 gives the whole variable domain EPEVTQTPSHQVTQMGQEVILRCVPISNHLYFYWYRQILGQKVEFLVSFYNNEISEKSEIFDDQFSVERPDGSNFTLKIRSTKLEDSAMYFCASSALRNTDTQYFGPGTRLTVL.

The V call is TRBV25-1, the J call TRBJ1-1; 7 bases fit TRBD1. The CDR3 is 13 amino acids. Germline-derived CDR1 and CDR2 are MGHDK and SYGVNS. V lost 7 bases and J lost 4; bases outside the gene matches: 6. The CDR3 nucleotides read TGTGCCAGCACCAGTACAGGGGTCACTGAAGCTTTCTTT. Residues: CASTSTGVTEAFF.

The chain links TRBV5-1 to TRBJ1-1, with TRBD1 identical over 9 bases. The CDR3 consists of 16 residues. Germline lookup yields CDR1 SGHRS and CDR2 YFSETQ. V dropped 3 bases and J dropped 4; count of bases not matched to a gene: 10. The CDR3 sequence is CASSWTDRGYGTEAFF. The CDR3 nucleotides read TGCGCCAGCAGCTGGACGGACAGGGGTTACGGCACTGAAGCTTTCTTT.

The V gene is TRBV13, the J gene TRBJ2-1, with TRBD2 matching 10 bases. Trimming took 5 bases from V and 7 from J; bases not matched to a gene: 8. The CDR3 is 15 amino acids. Germline V gene lookup returns CDR1 PRHDT and CDR2 FYEKMQ (reference sequence). CDR3 residues: CASSAQSGGANEQFF. Here the CDR3 DNA reads TGTGCCAGCAGCGCCCAAAGCGGGGGGGCTAATGAGCAGTTCTTC.

The chain uses TRBV7-2 and TRBJ1-4; 12 positions match TRBD1. Germline V CDR1 and CDR2: SGHTA, FQGNSA. The CDR3 consists of 16 residues. J was trimmed by 6 bases and V by 8 bases; bases with no gene match: 10. DNA of the CDR3: TGTGCCAGCGCCTCCGGGACAGGGGGCTGGGATGAAAAACTGTTTTTT. This codes for CASASGTGGWDEKLFF.

This chain joins TRBV2 and TRBJ2-1, with 11 bases matching TRBD2. Germline trimming cut 5 bases from V and 6 bases from J; bases unmatched to any gene: 6. The germline CDR1 and CDR2 sequences are SNHLY and FYNNEI. The CDR3 contains 15 residues. Here the CDR3 reads CASSLGTSGRNEQFF. CDR3 nucleotide sequence: TGTGCCAGCAGTCTCGGGACTAGCGGCCGCAATGAGCAGTTCTTC.

This chain links TRBV2 with TRBJ2-7; D not resolved. From germline, CDR1 is SNHLY and CDR2 FYNNEI. Trimming cost V 6 bases and J 2 bases, with 17 bases left between them. This CDR3 is 15 amino acids long. CDR3 nucleotide sequence: TGTGCCAGCAGGTTCGAATCCGCGCCGACCTACGAGCAGTACTTC. The encoded protein is CASRFESAPTYEQYF.

V usage is TRBV7-3 and J usage is TRBJ2-3; 16 positions match TRBD2. After removal of 4 bases from V and 5 bases from J, the junction contained 6 bases not matched to a gene. Germline-derived CDR1 and CDR2 are SGHTA and FQGTGA. There are 17 residues in the CDR3. CDR3 protein: CASSSGTSGGEGDTQYF. The CDR3 DNA sequence: TGTGCCAGCAGCTCGGGGACTAGCGGGGGGGAAGGAGATACGCAGTATTTT.

The gene calls are TRBV15 and TRBJ2-1, with D perhaps matching TRBD1 (6 bases). The CDR3 has 16 amino acids. CDR1 and CDR2 from the germline V gene are LNHNV and YYDKDF (reference sequence). V was pared by 2 bases and J by 0 bases, with 11 bases between. Here the CDR3 reads CATSRPGHRSYNEQFF. The CDR3 region has the DNA TGTGCCACCAGCAGACCGGGACACCGCTCCTACAATGAGCAGTTCTTC.